This entry lists 21 T cell receptor beta chains sequenced from one sample in a study of a mutant IDH1 vaccine in newly diagnosed glioma. Antigens for these TCRs are unknown. Data came from immunoSEQ multiplex PCR; TCRdb stores just in-frame clones and leaves some out. The repertoire holds tens of thousands of clones, with roughly 80% as singletons. Stated time point: week 23, last vaccination. A 20-mer mutant IDH1 peptide at 300 ug was injected subcutaneously with topical imiquimod. The sequences come from PBMCs, collected from a glioma patient whose treatment included an IDH1 peptide vaccine. These receptors originate from a man aged 45-60 years with glioma.

This chain connects TRBV10-3 to TRBJ1-5; 7 nucleotides agree with TRBD1. CDR1 and CDR2 from the germline V gene are ENHRY and SYGVKD. The CDR3 length is 16 residues. Losses at the gene ends were 0 bases for V and 3 bases for J; bases not matched to a gene: 5. CDR3 amino acids: CAISESKQGFNQPQHF. The CDR3 DNA reads as TGTGCCATCAGTGAGTCTAAACAGGGGTTCAATCAGCCCCAGCATTTT.

The chain is built from TRBV9 and TRBJ1-4; D may be TRBD1 (5 bases). This CDR3 is built from 15 residues. The V end lost 3 bases, the J end lost 6 bases, and 15 bases lay between the germline ends. Germline CDR1 and CDR2: SGDLS and YYNGEE. The CDR3 reads CASSASPREDEKLFF. The CDR3 region has the DNA TGTGCCAGCAGCGCTTCTCCCAGGGAAGATGAAAAACTGTTTTTT. The whole variable domain, remainder taken from reference TRBV9 and TRBJ1-4, is DSGVTQTPKHLITATGQRVTLRCSPRSGDLSVYWYQQSLDQGLQFLIQYYNGEERAKGNILERFSAQQFPDLHSELNLSSLELGDSALYFCASSASPREDEKLFFGSGTQLSVL.

V usage is TRBV2 and J usage is TRBJ2-7; possibly TRBD1 for D (5 bases). Trimming left V 9 bases short and J 0 bases short, with 18 bases between. Germline V gives CDR1 SNHLY, CDR2 FYNNEI. The CDR3 is 15 residues long. As DNA, the CDR3 is TGTGCCAGTCACCGCACAGGTCTGTCCTCCTACGAGCAGTACTTC. Translation: CASHRTGLSSYEQYF.

This clone was recorded once. This chain uses TRBV28 with TRBJ2-1, with 10 bases matching TRBD1. Losses at the gene ends were 1 base for V and 3 bases for J; bases not matched to a gene: 6. There are 17 residues in the CDR3. In germline, CDR1 is MDHEN, CDR2 SYDVKM. DNA for the CDR3: TGTGCCAGCAGTTTATTCTGGGACAGGGGTATCTACAATGAGCAGTTCTTC. Translated, it gives CASSLFWDRGIYNEQFF.

The CDR3 is CASGAESNQPQHF. CDR3 sequence (DNA): TGTGCCAGCGGGGCGGAAAGCAATCAGCCCCAGCATTTT. The rearrangement links TRBV2 to TRBJ1-5, with D tentatively TRBD1 (5 bases). Germline V lookup: CDR1 SNHLY, CDR2 FYNNEI. The CDR3 has 13 amino acids. Trimming removed 8 bases at V and 1 base at J, with 9 bases between.

The chain is built from TRBV6-1 and TRBJ1-1; D possibly corresponds to TRBD1 (5 bases). Germline assignment: CDR1 MNHNS and CDR2 SASEGT. This CDR3 is 14 amino acids long. The V end lost 3 bases, the J end lost 1 base, and 9 bases lay between the germline ends. The CDR3 region is CASSEGGKNTEAFF. CDR3 coding DNA: TGTGCCAGCAGTGAGGGGGGAAAGAACACTGAAGCTTTCTTT.

This clone is a singleton in its sample. This rearrangement joins TRBV2 to TRBJ1-3, with a tentative D call TRBD1 (5 bases). CDR1 SNHLY and CDR2 FYNNEI come from the germline V gene. CDR3 length: 16 residues. The V gene lost 4 bases and the J gene lost 1 base, with 14 bases spanning the gap. The CDR3 DNA is TGTGCCAGCAGTGTCCCAGGGAGCCTTTCTGGAAACACCATATATTTT. Residues: CASSVPGSLSGNTIYF.

CDR3 region: CATSRGGGVVEQFF. CDR3 DNA sequence: TGTGCCACCAGCAGAGGAGGGGGGGTGGTTGAGCAGTTCTTC. The V and J genes are TRBV15 and TRBJ2-1; possible D gene TRBD2, 7 bases. This CDR3 spans 14 amino acids. V was clipped by 1 base and J by 9 bases, with 13 bases between them. CDR1 is LNHNV, CDR2 YYDKDF, per germline (reference sequence).

The J gene is TRBJ2-5, the V gene TRBV30, with a possible D match to TRBD2 (5 bases). In germline, CDR1 is GTSNPN, CDR2 SVGIG (reference sequence). V was pared by 4 bases and J by 7 bases, with 16 bases between. CDR3 size: 13 residues. The CDR3 is CAWTILERGTQYF. Here the CDR3 DNA reads TGTGCCTGGACTATACTGGAACGGGGGACCCAGTACTTC. The whole variable domain, remainder taken from reference TRBV30 and TRBJ2-5, is SQTIHQWPATLVQPVGSPLSLECTVEGTSNPNLYWYRQAAGRGLQLLFYSVGIGQISSEVPQNLSASRPQDRQFILSSKKLLLSDSGFYLCAWTILERGTQYFGPGTRLLVL.

J is TRBJ1-1 and V is TRBV5-4; TRBD1 is a possible D gene (6 bases). V was cut by 3 bases and J by 5 bases, with 14 bases left in between. In germline, CDR1 is SGHNT, CDR2 YYREEE (reference sequence). CDR3 length: 14 residues. The CDR3 protein is CASSYTGIGTEAFF. The CDR3 nucleotides read TGTGCCAGCAGCTACACAGGGATTGGGACTGAAGCTTTCTTT. The complete variable domain, with remaining parts taken from reference TRBV5-4 and TRBJ1-1, reads ETGVTQSPTHLIKTRGQQVTLRCSSQSGHNTVSWYQQALGQGPQFIFQYYREEENGRGNFPPRFSGLQFPNYSSELNVNALELDDSALYLCASSYTGIGTEAFFGQGTRLTVV.

V gene TRBV14 combines with J gene TRBJ2-7, with a tentative D call TRBD1 (5 bases). The CDR3 is 13 residues long. In germline, CDR1 is SGHDN, CDR2 FVKESK. V shed 3 bases and J shed 5 bases, with 11 bases lying between them. CDR3 protein: CASSQVGADEQYF. DNA for the CDR3: TGTGCCAGCAGCCAGGTAGGGGCTGACGAGCAGTACTTC.

The CDR3 here is CASSLGEDTEAFF. The CDR3 nucleotides are TGTGCCAGCAGCTTAGGTGAGGACACTGAAGCTTTCTTT. The chain recombines TRBV13 with TRBJ1-1; D unresolved. Per the germline V gene, CDR1 is PRHDT and CDR2 is FYEKMQ (reference sequence). Trimming removed 0 bases at V and 3 bases at J, with 5 bases between. This CDR3 comprises 13 residues.

V is TRBV6-6 and J is TRBJ2-7, with D possibly matching TRBD2 (5 bases). The CDR3 contains 11 residues. CDR1 MNHNY and CDR2 SVGAGI come from the germline V gene (reference sequence). V lost 6 bases and J 6 bases, leaving 9 bases between the germline ends. CDR3 loop: CASSRDGEQYF. CDR3 sequence (DNA): TGTGCCAGCAGCCGGGATGGCGAGCAGTACTTC.

This clone was seen more than once but under ten times. V gene TRBV2 combines with J gene TRBJ2-2, with TRBD1 matching over 8 bases. The CDR3 has 15 amino acids. The ends lost 4 bases at V and 2 bases at J; junction bases unmatched: 3. Per germline, CDR1 SNHLY and CDR2 FYNNEI. Here the CDR3 reads CASSGGQANTGELFF. Written as DNA, the CDR3 is TGTGCCAGCAGTGGGGGACAGGCAAACACCGGGGAGCTGTTTTTT. Full variable domain (missing parts from reference TRBV2 and TRBJ2-2): EPEVTQTPSHQVTQMGQEVILRCVPISNHLYFYWYRQILGQKVEFLVSFYNNEISEKSEIFDDQFSVERPDGSNFTLKIRSTKLEDSAMYFCASSGGQANTGELFFGEGSRLTVL.

The genes are TRBV27 and TRBJ1-2; D is unclear. Germline V CDR1 and CDR2: MNHEY, SMNVEV (reference sequence). Trimming shortened V by 2 bases and J by 2 bases, and 6 bases separated the two germline ends. The CDR3 is made up of 13 amino acids. The CDR3 coding sequence is TGTGCCAGCAGTTTACTAGGAAACTATGGCTACACCTTC. It is translated as CASSLLGNYGYTF.

The chain joins TRBV30 to TRBJ2-1, with D tentatively TRBD2 (6 bases). Germline V CDR1 and CDR2: GTSNPN, SVGIG (reference sequence). Trimming pared 3 bases from V and 5 bases from J, leaving 14 bases between. This CDR3 has 14 residues. The CDR3 protein is CAWRKGLKNNEQFF. CDR3 DNA sequence: TGTGCCTGGAGGAAGGGACTGAAGAACAATGAGCAGTTCTTC.

The CDR3 DNA reads TGTGCCAGCAGCTTTGAACCTACAGGGGCGGCCGGGGAGCTGTTTTTT. Amino acid sequence: CASSFEPTGAAGELFF. The chain couples TRBV11-3 to TRBJ2-2; 7 bases agree with TRBD1. This CDR3 has 16 residues. The V gene end was trimmed by 3 bases and the J gene end by 6 bases; junction bases not matched to a gene: 10. CDR1 and CDR2 from the germline V gene are SGHNT and YENEEA. The full variable domain, in which reference TRBV11-3 and TRBJ2-2 provide the parts outside the CDR3, is EAGVVQSPRYKIIEKKQPVAFWCNPISGHNTLYWYLQNLGQGPELLIRYENEEAVDDSQLPKDRFSAERLKGVDSTLKIQPAELGDSAVYLCASSFEPTGAAGELFFGEGSRLTVL.

This clone was observed a handful of times. The chain links TRBV28 to TRBJ2-6; maybe TRBD1 (5 bases). This CDR3 is 16 amino acids long. Trimming took 3 bases from V and 1 from J, leaving 10 bases between them. Germline V CDR1 and CDR2: MDHEN, SYDVKM. Here the CDR3 DNA reads TGTGCCAGCAGTTTCCCCCAGGGTTCTGGGGCCAACGTCCTGACTTTC. Its translation: CASSFPQGSGANVLTF. Using reference TRBV28 and TRBJ2-6 for the parts outside the CDR3, the full variable domain is DVKVTQSSRYLVKRTGEKVFLECVQDMDHENMFWYRQDPGLGLRLIYFSYDVKMKEKGDIPEGYSVSREKKERFSLILESASTNQTSMYLCASSFPQGSGANVLTFGAGSRLTVL.

The genes are TRBV5-1 and TRBJ1-4, with 8 bases fitting TRBD1. V shed 4 bases and J 4 bases; nucleotides not matched to a gene: 3. Per the germline V gene, CDR1 is SGHRS and CDR2 is YFSETQ. CDR3 length: 14 residues. The CDR3 region has the DNA TGCGCCAGCAGCCTAGGACAGGGTAATGAAAAACTGTTTTTT. Amino acid sequence: CASSLGQGNEKLFF.

The J gene is TRBJ2-5, the V gene TRBV28; D gene uncertain. This CDR3 is built from 9 residues. Germline-derived CDR1 and CDR2 are MDHEN and SYDVKM. The germline V and J ends were trimmed by 6 bases and 9 bases, with 5 bases remaining between them. The CDR3 loop reads CASRPSQYF. CDR3 DNA sequence: TGTGCCAGCAGACCCTCCCAGTACTTC.

The rearrangement links TRBV6-5 to TRBJ2-1; tentatively, D is TRBD1 (6 bases). The V end was cut by 5 bases, the J end by 2 bases, with 13 bases between. The germline V gene encodes CDR1 MNHEY and CDR2 SVGAGI. This CDR3 is built from 15 residues. The chain's CDR3 is CASSQGKVPYNEQFF. In DNA, the CDR3 is TGTGCCAGCAGTCAGGGGAAAGTTCCCTACAATGAGCAGTTCTTC.